This T cell receptor beta chain was recovered during a study of T cell changes during pregnancy in multiple sclerosis. This CDR3 has 11 amino acids. Germline V CDR1 and CDR2: MNHNS, SASEGT. Trimming stripped 10 bases from V and 5 bases from J, with 11 bases between. Sequenced by immunoSEQ multiplex PCR; TCRdb stores in-frame clones only, minus some. In the table there are some 20,000 clones, approximately 86% of which are singletons. This TCR was recovered from a female donor in good health, enrolled as a control in a pregnancy study. The chain recombines TRBV6-1 with TRBJ1-1; tentatively, D is TRBD1 (5 bases). The input for sequencing was CD8+ T cells from peripheral blood mononuclear cells, taken after pregnancy. The CDR3 spells CATARETEAFF. CDR3 DNA: TGTGCCACCGCCAGGGAAACTGAAGCTTTCTTT.